This T cell receptor (beta chain) was recovered during a study of blood T cells in healthy people across ages. About this clonotype: This may stem from a read error, because a much larger clone lies one nucleotide away.

A sample-barcoded 5' primer and a J-beta primer mix were used in a second PCR of roughly 7 to 11 cycles. MiXCR, applied by TCRdb to the 5' RACE reads, yields one record per CDR3 protein. This table has roughly 650,000 distinct CDR3 sequences, around 32% appearing once. Germline V gene sequence: CDR1 SGHRS, CDR2 YFSETQ. The CDR3 length is 14 residues. V lost 2 bases and J lost 3, with 8 bases in between. This sequence originates from a woman of 80 years or more in good health. Material for sequencing was blood. This rearrangement joins TRBV5-1 to TRBJ1-4; maybe TRBD1 (6 bases). The CDR3 region has the DNA TGCGCCAGCAGCTTCCACAGGGCTAATGAAAAACTGTTTTTT. It codes for CASSFHRANEKLFF.